The rows below give T cell receptor beta chains drawn from one sample of a study of blood T cell repertoires in COVID-19. The protocol was immunoSEQ multiplex PCR, while the TCRdb copy is restricted to in-frame clones and leaves out a portion. The sample lists a few hundred thousand clones, around 87% occurring once. The sample comprised peripheral blood. The origin of the receptors is a woman aged 25 to 39 with COVID-19, enrolled during active disease. Each CDR3 is given with its conserved first and last residue. The order of the fields is V gene, J gene, clone size, D gene, CDR3 protein, CDR3 DNA. A D gene is named only where the DNA matches it firmly. Rows may omit the clone size; those that give it use once, few, many or a size class.

>TRBV4-1|TRBJ2-7|NA|TRBD2
CASSQGDWESGRSYEQYF
TGCGCCAGCAGCCAAGGGGATTGGGAAAGCGGGAGGTCCTACGAGCAGTACTTC
>TRBV9|TRBJ2-4|NA|NA
CASSEGDRLAKNIQYF
TGTGCCAGCAGCGAGGGAGACAGGCTAGCCAAAAACATTCAGTACTTC
>TRBV28|TRBJ2-5|NA|NA
CASSFTRGGETQYF
TGTGCCAGCAGTTTTACGAGGGGAGGTGAGACCCAGTACTTC
>TRBV27|TRBJ1-1|NA|NA
CASSSRGPARDTEAFF
TGTGCCAGCAGTTCCCGCGGTCCCGCCAGGGACACTGAAGCTTTCTTT
>TRBV10-1|TRBJ2-7|NA|TRBD2
CASKEAGRGEQYF
TGCGCCAGCAAAGAGGCAGGGAGGGGCGAGCAGTACTTC
>TRBV28|TRBJ1-3|NA|NA
CASSSDSDSGNTIYF
TGTGCCAGCAGCTCCGACAGTGACTCTGGAAACACCATATATTTT
>TRBV9|TRBJ1-2|NA|NA
CASSAGVPNYGYTF
TGTGCCAGCAGCGCAGGGGTACCTAACTATGGCTACACCTTC
>TRBV24-1|TRBJ2-5|NA|TRBD1
CATSKRPGQGVGQETQYF
TGTGCCACCAGTAAAAGACCGGGACAGGGAGTTGGACAAGAGACCCAGTACTTC
>TRBV2|TRBJ2-2|NA|NA
CASRQGGRDTGELFF
TGTGCCAGTCGCCAGGGAGGCAGGGACACCGGGGAGCTGTTTTTT
>TRBV27|TRBJ1-6|NA|TRBD1
CASSLSTGAYNSPLHF
TGTGCCAGCAGTTTGTCGACAGGGGCTTATAATTCACCCCTCCACTTT
>TRBV29-1|TRBJ2-7|NA|TRBD2
CSGGLAGGEQYF
TGCAGCGGGGGACTAGCGGGAGGCGAGCAGTACTTC
>TRBV6-5|TRBJ2-1|NA|NA
CASSYSVDTEQFF
TGTGCCAGCAGTTACTCGGTCGATACAGAGCAGTTCTTC
>TRBV9|TRBJ2-3|NA|TRBD1
CASSVRQGKTDTQYF
TGTGCCAGCAGCGTACGACAGGGAAAAACAGATACGCAGTATTTT
>TRBV19|TRBJ2-3|NA|NA
CASSIEGESTDTQYF
TGTGCCAGTAGTATTGAAGGAGAGAGCACAGATACGCAGTATTTT
>TRBV6-1|TRBJ1-4|NA|TRBD1
CASSDRGYEKLFF
TGTGCCAGCAGTGACAGGGGGTATGAAAAACTGTTTTTT
>TRBV7-2|TRBJ2-5|NA|TRBD2
CASSLWVGGGGETQYF
TGTGCCAGCAGCTTATGGGTAGGCGGGGGAGGAGAGACCCAGTACTTC
>TRBV5-1|TRBJ2-7|NA|NA
CASSLGQFHEQYF
TGCGCCAGCAGCTTGGGACAGTTCCACGAGCAGTACTTC
>TRBV10-3|TRBJ2-7|few|NA
CAISGGSYEQYF
TGTGCCATCTCCGGCGGATCCTACGAGCAGTACTTC
>TRBV5-4|TRBJ2-7|NA|NA
CASSPGPSGYEQYF
TGTGCCAGCAGCCCCGGTCCAAGCGGTTACGAGCAGTACTTC
>TRBV4-1|TRBJ1-4|NA|NA
CASSQKEGRNEKLFF
TGCGCCAGCAGCCAGAAGGAGGGAAGGAATGAAAAACTGTTTTTT
>TRBV2|TRBJ1-6|NA|NA
CASKRGLNSPLHF
TGTGCCAGCAAAAGGGGCCTTAATTCACCCCTCCACTTT
>TRBV6-5|TRBJ2-7|NA|NA
CASSGDYEQYF
TGTGCCAGCAGCGGTGACTACGAGCAGTACTTC
>TRBV6-5|TRBJ1-5|few|NA
CASSYAGNQPQHF
TGTGCCAGCAGTTACGCAGGCAATCAGCCCCAGCATTTT
>TRBV19|TRBJ1-5|NA|NA
CASSISGQGNQPQHF
TGTGCCAGTAGTATTTCGGGACAAGGCAATCAGCCCCAGCATTTT
>TRBV5-4|TRBJ2-3|once|TRBD2
CASSFVAGAPTDTQYF
TGTGCCAGCAGCTTCGTAGCGGGAGCTCCCACAGATACGCAGTATTTT
>TRBV14|TRBJ1-1|NA|TRBD1
CASSPQGRNTEAFF
TGTGCCAGCAGCCCACAGGGGAGGAACACTGAAGCTTTCTTT
>TRBV6-5|TRBJ2-7|NA|NA
CASRHSYEQYF
TGTGCCAGCAGACACTCCTACGAGCAGTACTTC
>TRBV4-1|TRBJ2-1|few|NA
CASSQGDGRKHNEQFF
TGCGCCAGCAGCCAAGGAGACGGGAGAAAACACAATGAGCAGTTCTTC
>TRBV27|TRBJ2-7|once|TRBD1
CASSLYSGTVYEQYF
TGTGCCAGCAGTTTATATTCCGGGACAGTCTACGAGCAGTACTTC
>TRBV5-1|TRBJ2-7|NA|TRBD2
CASSLAGATYEQYF
TGCGCCAGCAGCTTAGCGGGAGCAACCTACGAGCAGTACTTC
>TRBV27|TRBJ2-7|NA|NA
CASSSVAHMPYEQYF
TGTGCCAGCAGTTCGGTAGCTCATATGCCCTACGAGCAGTACTTC
>TRBV30|TRBJ2-5|NA|NA
CAWSVLLGGASETQYF
TGTGCCTGGAGTGTACTCCTTGGGGGGGCCTCAGAGACCCAGTACTTC
>TRBV10-3|TRBJ2-3|NA|NA
CAMAIGGTDTQYF
TGTGCCATGGCAATAGGAGGCACAGATACGCAGTATTTT
>TRBV7-9|TRBJ1-4|NA|NA
CASGTWTLLIF
TGTGCCAGCGGGACATGGACCCTCCTAATTTTT
>TRBV19|TRBJ1-5|NA|NA
CASSILGGRDESQPQHF
TGTGCCAGTAGTATTTTGGGTGGCAGGGATGAAAGTCAGCCCCAGCATTTT
>TRBV5-6|TRBJ2-2|NA|NA
CASSLLSGTGELFF
TGTGCCAGCAGCTTACTTAGCGGCACCGGGGAGCTGTTTTTT
>TRBV28|TRBJ2-1|few|TRBD2
CASRHNLAGGLFF
TGTGCCAGCAGGCATAACTTAGCGGGAGGGCTTTTCTTC
>TRBV12-3/TRBV12-4|TRBJ2-2|NA|NA
CASRYYTGELFF
TGTGCCAGCAGATATTATACCGGGGAGCTGTTTTTT
>TRBV3-1/TRBV3-2|TRBJ2-7|NA|TRBD1
CASSQAGGEQYF
TGTGCCAGCAGCCAAGCAGGGGGCGAGCAGTACTTC
>TRBV5-4|TRBJ2-1|NA|TRBD2
CASSLPGGRGWDEQFF
TGTGCCAGCAGCTTGCCTGGCGGGAGGGGTTGGGATGAGCAGTTCTTC
>TRBV6-5|TRBJ1-1|NA|NA
CASGPRGLNTEAFF
TGTGCCAGCGGTCCCCGAGGTTTAAACACTGAAGCTTTCTTT
>TRBV9|TRBJ2-5|NA|NA
CASSRGPEGQETQYF
TGTGCCAGCAGCAGGGGGCCGGAGGGCCAAGAGACCCAGTACTTC
>TRBV14|TRBJ2-7|NA|TRBD1
CASSQGFRTGSYEQYF
TGTGCCAGCAGCCAAGGGTTCCGGACAGGATCTTACGAGCAGTACTTC
>TRBV10-1|TRBJ2-3|NA|TRBD1
CASSRDRVTDTQYF
TGCGCCAGCAGCCGGGACAGGGTCACAGATACGCAGTATTTT
>TRBV2|TRBJ2-5|NA|NA
CASNKQEGETQYF
TGTGCCAGCAACAAGCAGGAGGGGGAGACCCAGTACTTC
>TRBV28|TRBJ1-1|NA|NA
CASSLSQGNTEAFF
TGTGCCAGCAGTTTATCGCAGGGAAACACTGAAGCTTTCTTT
>TRBV12-3/TRBV12-4|TRBJ2-5|once|NA
CASSLARETQYF
TGTGCCAGCAGTTTAGCGAGAGAGACCCAGTACTTC
>TRBV4-3|TRBJ2-7|few|TRBD2
CASSHGLAGAPEQYF
TGCGCCAGCAGCCATGGACTAGCGGGAGCCCCCGAGCAGTACTTC
>TRBV27|TRBJ2-1|NA|TRBD1
CASSLGQGNEQFF
TGTGCCAGCAGTCTGGGACAGGGGAATGAGCAGTTCTTC
>TRBV5-1|TRBJ2-7|few|TRBD2
CASSSGSVYEQYF
TGCGCCAGTTCTAGCGGGAGTGTGTACGAGCAGTACTTC
>TRBV6-5|TRBJ2-5|NA|TRBD1
CASSFNPGQGQETQYF
TGTGCCAGCAGTTTCAATCCGGGACAGGGTCAAGAGACCCAGTACTTC
>TRBV25-1|TRBJ2-5|NA|TRBD2
CASSEVRTRKETQYF
TGTGCCAGCAGTGAGGTTCGGACTAGGAAAGAGACCCAGTACTTC
>TRBV14|TRBJ2-1|once|TRBD2
CASSQDASGNDEQFF
TGTGCCAGCAGCCAAGATGCCAGCGGGAATGATGAGCAGTTCTTC